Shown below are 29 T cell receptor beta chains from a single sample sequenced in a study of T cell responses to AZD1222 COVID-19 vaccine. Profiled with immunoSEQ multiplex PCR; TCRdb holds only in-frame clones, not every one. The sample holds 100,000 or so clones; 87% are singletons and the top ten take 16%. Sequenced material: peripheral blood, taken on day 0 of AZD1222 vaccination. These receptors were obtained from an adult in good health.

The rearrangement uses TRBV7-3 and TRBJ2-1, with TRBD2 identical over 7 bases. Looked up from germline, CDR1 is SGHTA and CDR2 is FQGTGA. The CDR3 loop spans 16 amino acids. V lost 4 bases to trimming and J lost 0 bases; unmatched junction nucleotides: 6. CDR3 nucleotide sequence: TGTGCCAGCAGCTCAGGTGGCGGGAGCTCCTACAATGAGCAGTTCTTC. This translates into CASSSGGGSSYNEQFF.

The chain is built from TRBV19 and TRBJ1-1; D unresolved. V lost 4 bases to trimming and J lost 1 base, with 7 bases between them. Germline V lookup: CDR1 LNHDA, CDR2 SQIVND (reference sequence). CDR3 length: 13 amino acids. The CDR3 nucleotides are TGTGCCAGTAGTAATCTAGGGAACACTGAAGCTTTCTTT. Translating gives CASSNLGNTEAFF.

CDR3 bases: TGTGCCAGCAGCCAAATAGCGGGAGGGTACTCAGAGCAGTTCTTC. This translates into CASSQIAGGYSEQFF. The V call is TRBV14, the J call TRBJ2-1; TRBD2 matches 11 bases. The V segment lost 2 bases and the J segment 10 bases; nucleotides outside the gene matches: 7. The CDR3 runs to 15 residues. CDR1 is SGHDN, CDR2 FVKESK, per germline.

The CDR3 here is CASSVGQNLGQPQHF. Written as DNA, the CDR3 is TGCGCCAGCAGTGTGGGACAGAATTTAGGACAGCCCCAGCATTTT. The genes are TRBV10-2 and TRBJ1-5; 7 bases are a match to TRBD1. The CDR3 spans 15 residues. Germline CDR1 WSHSY, CDR2 SAAADI. The J segment lost 7 bases and the V segment lost 4 bases, leaving 10 bases of the junction unmatched.

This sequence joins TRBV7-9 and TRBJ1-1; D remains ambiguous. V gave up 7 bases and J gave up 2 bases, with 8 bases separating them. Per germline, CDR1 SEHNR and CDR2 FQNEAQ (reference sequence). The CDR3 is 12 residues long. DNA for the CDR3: TGTGCCAGCATCCTTACTAACACTGAAGCTTTCTTT. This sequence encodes CASILTNTEAFF.

CDR3 loop: CASSRGRRLAEAFF. The CDR3, as DNA: TGTGCCAGCAGTCGGGGACGGCGGCTGGCTGAAGCTTTCTTT. The rearrangement uses TRBV28 and TRBJ1-1, with D possibly being TRBD1 (5 bases). Germline-derived CDR1 and CDR2 are MDHEN and SYDVKM. This CDR3 is built from 14 residues. The V gene lost 5 bases and the J gene lost 6 bases, with 16 bases spanning the gap.

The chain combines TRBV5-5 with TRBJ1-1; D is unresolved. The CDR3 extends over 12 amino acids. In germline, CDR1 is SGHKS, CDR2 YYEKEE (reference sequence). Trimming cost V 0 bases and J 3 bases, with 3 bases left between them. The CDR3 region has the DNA TGTGCCAGCAGCTTGGGAGACACTGAAGCTTTCTTT. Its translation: CASSLGDTEAFF. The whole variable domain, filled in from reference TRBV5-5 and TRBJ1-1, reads DAGVTQSPTHLIKTRGQQVTLRCSPISGHKSVSWYQQVLGQGPQFIFQYYEKEERGRGNFPDRFSARQFPNYSSELNVNALLLGDSALYLCASSLGDTEAFFGQGTRLTVV.

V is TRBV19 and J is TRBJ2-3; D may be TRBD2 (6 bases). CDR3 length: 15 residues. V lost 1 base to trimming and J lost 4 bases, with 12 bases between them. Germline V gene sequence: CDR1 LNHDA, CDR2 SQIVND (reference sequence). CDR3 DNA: TGTGCCAGTAGTATAGTAACGGGAGTCGCAGATACGCAGTATTTT. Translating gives CASSIVTGVADTQYF. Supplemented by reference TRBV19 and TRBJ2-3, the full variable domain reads DGGITQSPKYLFRKEGQNVTLSCEQNLNHDAMYWYRQDPGQGLRLIYYSQIVNDFQKGDIAEGYSVSREKKESFPLTVTSAQKNPTAFYLCASSIVTGVADTQYFGPGTRLTVL.

The CDR3 is CASSLAVDNEQFF. The CDR3 DNA reads TGCGCCAGCAGCTTGGCTGTAGATAATGAGCAGTTCTTC. The chain employs TRBV5-1 and TRBJ2-1; D is unclear. The V gene lost 0 bases and the J gene lost 7 bases, with 8 bases spanning the gap. The CDR3 is 13 amino acids. Germline assignment: CDR1 SGHRS and CDR2 YFSETQ.

The CDR3 reads CASSRMPGSNQPQHF. CDR3 in DNA: TGTGCCAGCAGCCGCATGCCGGGGAGCAATCAGCCCCAGCATTTT. This rearrangement joins TRBV4-2 to TRBJ1-5; D is uncertain. Germline assignment: CDR1 LGHNA and CDR2 YNFKEQ. Trimming took 4 bases from V and 1 from J, leaving 11 bases between them. This CDR3 is built from 15 residues.

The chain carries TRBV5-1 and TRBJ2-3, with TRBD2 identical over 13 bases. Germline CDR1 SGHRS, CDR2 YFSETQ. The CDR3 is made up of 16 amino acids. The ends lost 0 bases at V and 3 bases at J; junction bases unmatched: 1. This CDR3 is CASSLGTSGRTDTQYF. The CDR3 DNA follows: TGCGCCAGCAGCTTGGGGACTAGCGGGAGAACAGATACGCAGTATTTT.

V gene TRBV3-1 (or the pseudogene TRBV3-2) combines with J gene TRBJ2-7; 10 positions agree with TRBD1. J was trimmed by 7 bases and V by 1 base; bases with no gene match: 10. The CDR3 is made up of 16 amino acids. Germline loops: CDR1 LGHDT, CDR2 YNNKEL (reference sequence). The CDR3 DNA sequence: TGTGCCAGCAGCCAAGGTCTTGGGACAGGGGTCAGTGAGCAGTACTTC. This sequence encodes CASSQGLGTGVSEQYF.

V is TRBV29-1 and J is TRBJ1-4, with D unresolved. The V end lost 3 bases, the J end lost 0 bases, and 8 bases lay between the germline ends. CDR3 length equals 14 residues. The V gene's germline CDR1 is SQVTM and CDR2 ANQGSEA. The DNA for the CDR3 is TGCAGCGTTGACTTAGGGTCAACTAATGAAAAACTGTTTTTT. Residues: CSVDLGSTNEKLFF.

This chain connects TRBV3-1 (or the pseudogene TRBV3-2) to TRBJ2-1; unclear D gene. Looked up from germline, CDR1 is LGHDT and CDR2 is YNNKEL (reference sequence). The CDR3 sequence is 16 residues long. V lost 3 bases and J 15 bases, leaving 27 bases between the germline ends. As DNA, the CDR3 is TGTGCCAGCAGCCAGAATCCAGGCCAAGTAGGCCATTTAGGGTTCTTC. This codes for CASSQNPGQVGHLGFF.

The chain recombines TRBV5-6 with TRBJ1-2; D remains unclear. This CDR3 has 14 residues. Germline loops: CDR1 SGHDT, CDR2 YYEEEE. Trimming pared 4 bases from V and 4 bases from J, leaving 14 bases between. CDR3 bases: TGTGCCAGCAGCGTGAAGGGCGGTCCCTATGGCTACACCTTC. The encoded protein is CASSVKGGPYGYTF. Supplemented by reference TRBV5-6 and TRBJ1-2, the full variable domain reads DAGVTQSPTHLIKTRGQQVTLRCSPKSGHDTVSWYQQALGQGPQFIFQYYEEEERQRGNFPDRFSGHQFPNYSSELNVNALLLGDSALYLCASSVKGGPYGYTFGSGTRLTVV.

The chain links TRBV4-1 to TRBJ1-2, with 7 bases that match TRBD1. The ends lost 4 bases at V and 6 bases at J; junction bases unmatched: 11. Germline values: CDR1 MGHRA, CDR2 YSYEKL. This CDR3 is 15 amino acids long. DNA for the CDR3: TGCGCCAGCAGCCTCCGGGACAGCCCTTTCGATGGCTACACCTTC. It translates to CASSLRDSPFDGYTF.

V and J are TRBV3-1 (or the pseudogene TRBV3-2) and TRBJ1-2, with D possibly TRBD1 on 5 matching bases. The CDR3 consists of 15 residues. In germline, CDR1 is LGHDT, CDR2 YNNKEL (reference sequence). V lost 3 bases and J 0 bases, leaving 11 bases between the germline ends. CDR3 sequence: CASSQQGVANYGYTF. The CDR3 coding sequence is TGTGCCAGCAGCCAGCAGGGTGTGGCTAACTATGGCTACACCTTC.

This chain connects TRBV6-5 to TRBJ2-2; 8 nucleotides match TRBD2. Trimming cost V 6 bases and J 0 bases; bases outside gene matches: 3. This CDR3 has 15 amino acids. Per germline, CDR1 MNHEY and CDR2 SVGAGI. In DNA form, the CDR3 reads TGTGCCAGCAGATCGGGACTAGCGAACACCGGGGAGCTGTTTTTT. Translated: CASRSGLANTGELFF.

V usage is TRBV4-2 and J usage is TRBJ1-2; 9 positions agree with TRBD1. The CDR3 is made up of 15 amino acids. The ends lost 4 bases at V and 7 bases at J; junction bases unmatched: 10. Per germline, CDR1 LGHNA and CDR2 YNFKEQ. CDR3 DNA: TGTGCCAGCAGCCGACTGGGGACAGGGTCTTCTGGCTACACCTTC. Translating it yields CASSRLGTGSSGYTF.

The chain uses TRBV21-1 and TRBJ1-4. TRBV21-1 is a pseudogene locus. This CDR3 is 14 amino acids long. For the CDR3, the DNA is TGTGCCAGCAGCAAGCGGGGGCCTAATGAAAAACTGTTTTTT. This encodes CASSKRGPNEKLFF.

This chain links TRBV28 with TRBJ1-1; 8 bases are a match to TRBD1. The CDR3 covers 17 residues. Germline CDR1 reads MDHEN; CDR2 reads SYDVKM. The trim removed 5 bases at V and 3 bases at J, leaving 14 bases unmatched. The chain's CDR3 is CASSPHGRGRLDTEAFF. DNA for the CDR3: TGTGCCAGCAGTCCCCATGGCAGGGGGCGCCTGGACACTGAAGCTTTCTTT.

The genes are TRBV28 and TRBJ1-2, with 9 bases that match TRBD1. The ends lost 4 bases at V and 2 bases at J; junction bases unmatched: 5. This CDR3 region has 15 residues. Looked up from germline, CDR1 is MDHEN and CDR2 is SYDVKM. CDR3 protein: CASSSGDRENYGYTF. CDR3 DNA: TGTGCCAGCAGTTCGGGGGACAGGGAAAACTATGGCTACACCTTC.

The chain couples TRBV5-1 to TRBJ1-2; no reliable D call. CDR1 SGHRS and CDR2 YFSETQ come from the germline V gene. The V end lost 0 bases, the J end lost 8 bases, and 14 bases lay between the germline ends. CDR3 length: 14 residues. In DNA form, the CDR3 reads TGCGCCAGCAGCTTGGCGACTGGGGTACGAGGCTACACCTTC. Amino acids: CASSLATGVRGYTF. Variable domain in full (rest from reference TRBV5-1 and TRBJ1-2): KAGVTQTPRYLIKTRGQQVTLSCSPISGHRSVSWYQQTPGQGLQFLFEYFSETQRNKGNFPGRFSGRQFSNSRSEMNVSTLELGDSALYLCASSLATGVRGYTFGSGTRLTVV.

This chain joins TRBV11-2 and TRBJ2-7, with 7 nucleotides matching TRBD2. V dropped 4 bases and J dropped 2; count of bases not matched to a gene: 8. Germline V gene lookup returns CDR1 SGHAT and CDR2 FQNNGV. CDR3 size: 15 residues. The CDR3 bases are TGTGCCAGCAGCTCTTTAGCGGGCTCAACCTACGAGCAGTACTTC. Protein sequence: CASSSLAGSTYEQYF.

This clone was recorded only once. The CDR3 nucleotides read TGTGCCAGCAGCCGGGAAAGCTATGGCTACACCTTC. Translation gives CASSRESYGYTF. The chain combines TRBV3-1 (or the pseudogene TRBV3-2) with TRBJ1-2; no reliable D call. This CDR3 has 12 amino acids. Germline CDR1 is LGHDT and CDR2 is YNNKEL (reference sequence). Trimming stripped 4 bases from V and 4 bases from J, with 7 bases between.

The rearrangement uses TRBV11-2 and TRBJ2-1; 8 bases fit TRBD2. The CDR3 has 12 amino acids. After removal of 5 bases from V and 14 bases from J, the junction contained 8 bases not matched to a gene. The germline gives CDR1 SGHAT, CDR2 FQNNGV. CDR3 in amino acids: CASSQHLAGEFF. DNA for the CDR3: TGTGCCAGCAGCCAACATCTAGCGGGTGAGTTCTTC.

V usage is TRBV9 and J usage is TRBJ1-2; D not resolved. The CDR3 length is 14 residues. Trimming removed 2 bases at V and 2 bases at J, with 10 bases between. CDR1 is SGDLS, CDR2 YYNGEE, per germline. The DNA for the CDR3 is TGTGCCAGCAGCGTTGCGGGAGGGAACTATGGCTACACCTTC. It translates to CASSVAGGNYGYTF.

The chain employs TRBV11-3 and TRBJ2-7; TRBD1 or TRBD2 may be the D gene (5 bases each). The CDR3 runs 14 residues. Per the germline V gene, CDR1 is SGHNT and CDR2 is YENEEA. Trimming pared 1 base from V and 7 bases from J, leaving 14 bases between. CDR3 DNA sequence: TGTGCCAGCAGCTTAGTTACAGGCCCGGGGGAGCAGTACTTC. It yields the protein CASSLVTGPGEQYF.

CDR3 amino acids: CASSQEGGGNRYEQYF. The CDR3 DNA sequence: TGTGCCAGCAGCCAAGAGGGTGGAGGGAACAGGTACGAGCAGTACTTC. V is TRBV4-2 and J is TRBJ2-7; the D gene is possibly TRBD2 (6 bases). The CDR3 has 16 amino acids. Germline lookup yields CDR1 LGHNA and CDR2 YNFKEQ. Trimming removed 0 bases at V and 4 bases at J, with 16 bases between.